The source of this T cell receptor beta chain is a study of lymphopenia after photon versus proton radiotherapy. Study outcomes and limitations: Photon-treated patients lost naive T cells and TCR diversity; proton-treated stayed stable. After the lymphocyte nadir, photon-treated repertoires showed oligoclonal expansion, especially of CD8+ Temra cells. Survival link was tested only in deceased patients; proton benefit remains a possibility. Larger post-nadir TCR diversity loss correlated inversely with survival in deceased patients.

About this clone: Its cognate antigen is unknown.

The CDR3 length is 13 residues. The germline V gene has CDR1 SQVTM and CDR2 ANQGSEA. V was trimmed by 6 bases and J by 0 bases, leaving 11 bases between them. This table comes from immunoSEQ multiplex PCR, and its TCRdb copy is limited to in-frame clones, with some not included. The sample contains over 30,000 clones, 84% of which appear only once. This specimen was peripheral blood, taken from a patient treated with proton-based radiotherapy. The clonotype comes from a woman in her 70s with pancreatic cancer. This chain joins TRBV29-1 and TRBJ1-2; no firm D call. The CDR3, as DNA: TGCAGCGTCCCGACTGGAACTAACTATGGCTACACCTTC. Its translation: CSVPTGTNYGYTF.